The rows below give T cell receptor beta chains drawn from one sample of a study of T cells in Graves' hyperthyroidism and ophthalmopathy. TCRdb redid the calling of the multiplex PCR reads with MiXCR, one entry per CDR3 protein. The table includes hundreds of thousands of distinct CDR3 sequences, approximately 14% detected once. The source material was blood. These receptors were collected from a woman younger than 35 with Graves' hyperthyroidism that later progressed to Graves' ophthalmopathy. Each CDR3 is given with its conserved first and last residue. The D gene is left open where the match is weak. Clone size is given for some rows only: seen once, a few or many times, or a class if the clone is expanded.

clone_size d_call j_call v_call cdr3_aa cdr3_nt
many NA TRBJ1-1 TRBV2 CASSGGLGHDTEAFF TGTGCCAGCAGTGGGGGACTAGGGCATGACACTGAAGCTTTCTTT
few NA TRBJ2-4 TRBV7-2 CASSLVGGKNIQYF TGTGCCAGCAGCTTAGTCGGGGGCAAAAACATTCAGTACTTC
many NA TRBJ1-2 TRBV6-2/TRBV6-3 CASSYSEAEIGYTF TGTGCCAGCAGTTATTCCGAGGCGGAGATCGGCTACACCTTC
few TRBD1 TRBJ2-1 TRBV6-4 CASSEGQGAGNEQFF TGTGCCAGCAGTGAGGGTCAGGGGGCAGGCAATGAGCAGTTCTTC
few TRBD1 TRBJ2-5 TRBV6-1 CASRGDRGRQYF TGTGCCAGCAGAGGGGACAGGGGGCGCCAGTACTTC
many NA TRBJ2-1 TRBV28 CASSLLNNEQFF TGTGCCAGCAGTTTACTCAACAATGAGCAGTTCTTC
NA NA TRBJ1-2 TRBV10-2 CASSGVTYGYTF TGCGCCAGCAGTGGGGTCACCTATGGCTACACCTTC
few TRBD2 TRBJ2-7 TRBV28 CASKEGGRDYEQYF TGTGCCAGCAAGGAAGGCGGGAGAGACTACGAGCAGTACTTC
many TRBD2 TRBJ2-7 TRBV27 CASSFPGLASYEQYF TGTGCCAGCAGTTTTCCGGGACTAGCGAGTTACGAGCAGTACTTC
many TRBD1 TRBJ2-7 TRBV5-5 CASSSFRDSPYEQYF TGTGCCAGCAGCTCCTTCCGGGACAGCCCCTACGAGCAGTACTTC
many TRBD2 TRBJ2-3 TRBV6-1 CASSPGGASTDTQYF TGTGCCAGCAGTCCCGGGGGGGCTAGCACAGATACGCAGTATTTT
few TRBD2 TRBJ2-1 TRBV29-1 CSARGPSGRAWQFF TGCAGCGCTCGGGGTCCTAGCGGGAGGGCCTGGCAGTTCTTC
many TRBD1 TRBJ1-1 TRBV10-2 CASSESTLRQGRTEAFF TGCGCCAGCAGTGAGTCGACCCTTAGACAGGGTAGGACTGAAGCTTTCTTT
NA NA TRBJ1-2 TRBV24-1 CATSDSGVLPYGYTF TGTGCCACCAGTGATTCCGGGGTTCTACCCTATGGCTACACCTTC
many NA TRBJ2-7 TRBV6-2/TRBV6-3 CASSYADYEQYF TGTGCCAGCAGTTACGCCGACTACGAGCAGTACTTC
many TRBD1 TRBJ2-3 TRBV28 CASSYYRDRVPDTQYF TGTGCCAGCAGCTATTACCGGGACAGGGTCCCAGATACGCAGTATTTT
few NA TRBJ2-7 TRBV6-1 CASSRDPNSYEQYF TGTGCCAGCAGCCGGGACCCGAACTCCTACGAGCAGTACTTC
many NA TRBJ1-1 TRBV18 CASSVLKVPNTEAFF TGTGCCAGCTCCGTCCTGAAGGTCCCGAACACTGAAGCTTTCTTT
many TRBD2 TRBJ2-7 TRBV29-1 CSVELTGGVYEQYF TGCAGCGTTGAATTGACGGGGGGTGTCTACGAGCAGTACTTC
many NA TRBJ1-5 TRBV30 CAWSVWGEQPQHF TGTGCCTGGAGTGTGTGGGGAGAGCAGCCCCAGCATTTT
NA TRBD1 TRBJ1-3 TRBV2 CASGLDRDGNTIYF TGTGCCAGCGGACTCGACAGGGATGGAAACACCATATATTTT
many TRBD1 TRBJ1-5 TRBV20-1 CSASHRGPNQPQHF TGCAGTGCTAGCCACAGGGGTCCGAATCAGCCCCAGCATTTT
many TRBD2 TRBJ2-3 TRBV28 CASSTGLAGATDTQYF TGTGCCAGCAGTACCGGACTAGCGGGAGCCACAGATACGCAGTATTTT
few NA TRBJ1-5 TRBV6-4 CASSDPTTSGANQPQHF TGTGCCAGCAGTGACCCCACTACTTCAGGGGCCAATCAGCCCCAGCATTTT
many TRBD2 TRBJ2-4 TRBV20-1 CSARDYEGAHLAGGNIQYF TGCAGTGCTAGAGATTACGAGGGGGCCCATCTAGCGGGAGGAAACATTCAGTACTTC
few NA TRBJ2-7 TRBV6-5 CASSYPFGGARASYEQYF TGTGCCAGCAGTTACCCCTTTGGGGGGGCGAGGGCGTCCTACGAGCAGTACTTC
NA NA TRBJ1-6 TRBV10-2 CASSLHNSPLHF TGCGCCAGCAGCTTACATAATTCACCCCTCCACTTT
many NA TRBJ2-3 TRBV2 CASLGIPLSSTDTQYF TGTGCCAGCTTAGGAATTCCCCTCTCATCCACAGATACGCAGTATTTT
many TRBD1 TRBJ2-1 TRBV3-1 CASSQEIRDSSYNEQFF TGTGCCAGCAGCCAAGAAATTAGGGACAGCTCCTACAATGAGCAGTTCTTC
NA TRBD2 TRBJ2-1 TRBV20-1 CSASPDSGTSGSWHEQFF TGCAGTGCTAGCCCCGATTCCGGGACTAGCGGGAGTTGGCATGAGCAGTTCTTC
many TRBD2 TRBJ2-1 TRBV20-1 CSASGGRAGEQFF TGCAGTGCTAGTGGCGGGAGGGCCGGTGAGCAGTTCTTC
once NA TRBJ2-1 TRBV7-3 CASSLTSGNNEQSF TGTGCCAGCAGCTTAACTAGCGGAAACAATGAGCAGTCCTTC
NA TRBD1 TRBJ2-7 TRBV2 CASSDTGGYEQYF TGTGCCAGCAGTGATACAGGGGGCTACGAGCAGTACTTC
many TRBD2 TRBJ2-3 TRBV28 CASSAPGGGTDTQYF TGTGCCAGCAGTGCCCCGGGAGGAGGCACAGATACGCAGTATTTT
many NA TRBJ2-5 TRBV7-9 CASSQPYREETQYF TGTGCCAGCAGCCAGCCTTACAGGGAAGAGACCCAGTACTTC
many TRBD2 TRBJ2-1 TRBV11-1 CASSLAHRLAGDNEQFF TGTGCCAGCAGCTTAGCCCACCGACTAGCGGGAGACAATGAGCAGTTCTTC
many NA TRBJ2-7 TRBV30 CAWSATLGDEQYF TGTGCCTGGAGTGCCACTTTAGGGGACGAGCAGTACTTC
many NA TRBJ1-2 TRBV29-1 CSVGQEEHGYTF TGCAGCGTTGGCCAGGAAGAGCATGGCTACACCTTC
many TRBD1 TRBJ2-5 TRBV4-1 CASSQTGTGARKYF TGCGCCAGCAGCCAAACCGGGACAGGGGCGCGCAAGTACTTC
few NA TRBJ2-2 TRBV2 CASSPRLTEELFF TGTGCCAGCAGTCCCCGACTTACCGAGGAGCTGTTTTTT